This TCR beta chain was found in a study of OX40 agonist ivuxolimab in advanced cancers. Study context: At doses from 0.01 to 10 mg/kg, patients were given intravenous ivuxolimab every 2 weeks. Findings of the study overall: CD8+ T cells averaged more expanded clones than CD4+. Low clonal expansion, among the lowest seen, marked partial responders at 0.1-3.0 mg/kg.

This clone is medium-sized. Its antigen is not known. This CDR3 contains 11 residues. The germline V gene encodes CDR1 MDHEN and CDR2 SYDVKM. V was cut by 4 bases and J by 7 bases, with 7 bases left in between. Drawing of blood for sampling happened at baseline, at cycle 4 day 1, and at cycle 7 day 1. Here immunoSEQ multiplex PCR was the method, and the copy in TCRdb shows in-frame clones only, minus some. The sample yields 50,000 or so clones, 85% to 90% seen once. The chain couples TRBV28 to TRBJ1-2; no definite D call. The TCR originated in an adult with an advanced solid tumor such as melanoma, head and neck, liver or kidney cancer. The input for sequencing was CD4+ or CD8+ T cells sorted from blood, taken in a trial of the OX40 agonist ivuxolimab. This CDR3 is CASSWRGGYTF. CDR3 nucleotides: TGTGCCAGCAGTTGGAGAGGTGGCTACACCTTC.